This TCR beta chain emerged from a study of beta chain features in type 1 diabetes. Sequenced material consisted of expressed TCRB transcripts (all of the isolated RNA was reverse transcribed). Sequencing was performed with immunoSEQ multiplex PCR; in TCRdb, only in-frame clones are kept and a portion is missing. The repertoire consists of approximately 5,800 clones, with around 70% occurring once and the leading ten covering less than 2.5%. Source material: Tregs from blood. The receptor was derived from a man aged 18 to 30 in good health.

The CDR3 DNA follows: TGTGCCTGGACCAGGGGGTTGGACACTGAAGCTTTCTTT. Translating gives CAWTRGLDTEAFF. The V and J genes are TRBV30 and TRBJ1-1; 7 bases map to TRBD1. There are 13 residues in the CDR3. V gave up 4 bases and J gave up 3 bases; unmatched junction bases: 5. Germline assignment: CDR1 GTSNPN and CDR2 SVGIG (reference sequence).